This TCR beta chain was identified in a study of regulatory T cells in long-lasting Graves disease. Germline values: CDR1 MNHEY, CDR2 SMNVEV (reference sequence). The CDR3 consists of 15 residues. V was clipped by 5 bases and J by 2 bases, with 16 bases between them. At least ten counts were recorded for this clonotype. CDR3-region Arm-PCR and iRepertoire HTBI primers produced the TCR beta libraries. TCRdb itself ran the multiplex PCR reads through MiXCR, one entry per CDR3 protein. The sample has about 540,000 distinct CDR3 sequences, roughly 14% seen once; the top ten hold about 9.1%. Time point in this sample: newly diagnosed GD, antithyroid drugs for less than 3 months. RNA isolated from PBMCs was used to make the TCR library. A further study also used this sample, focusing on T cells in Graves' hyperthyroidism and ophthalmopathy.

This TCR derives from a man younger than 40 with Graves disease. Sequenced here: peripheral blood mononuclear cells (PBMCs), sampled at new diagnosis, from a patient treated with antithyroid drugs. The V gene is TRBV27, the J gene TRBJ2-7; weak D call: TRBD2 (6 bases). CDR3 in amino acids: CASSRLGAGPYEQYF. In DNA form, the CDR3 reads TGTGCCAGCAGTCGCCTAGGGGCGGGGCCCTACGAGCAGTACTTC.